Below, one T cell receptor beta chain is given with its context. This entry comes from a study of blood T cell repertoires in COVID-19. Germline assignment: CDR1 SQVTM and CDR2 ANQGSEA. The germline V and J ends were trimmed by 0 bases and 3 bases, with 14 bases remaining between them. The CDR3 consists of 16 residues. Only in-frame clones appear in the TCRdb table, and some are missing; sequencing was by immunoSEQ multiplex PCR. The sample lists some 140,000 clones, roughly 79% occurring once. This TCR was recovered from a man older than 75 with acute or convalescent COVID-19. The sequenced sample consisted of peripheral blood. The chain has TRBV29-1 and TRBJ2-2; the D gene is possibly TRBD2 (5 bases). DNA of the CDR3: TGCAGCGTTGAAGAGGTCGGATTTAGCGACACCGGGGAGCTGTTTTTT. Its protein is CSVEEVGFSDTGELFF.